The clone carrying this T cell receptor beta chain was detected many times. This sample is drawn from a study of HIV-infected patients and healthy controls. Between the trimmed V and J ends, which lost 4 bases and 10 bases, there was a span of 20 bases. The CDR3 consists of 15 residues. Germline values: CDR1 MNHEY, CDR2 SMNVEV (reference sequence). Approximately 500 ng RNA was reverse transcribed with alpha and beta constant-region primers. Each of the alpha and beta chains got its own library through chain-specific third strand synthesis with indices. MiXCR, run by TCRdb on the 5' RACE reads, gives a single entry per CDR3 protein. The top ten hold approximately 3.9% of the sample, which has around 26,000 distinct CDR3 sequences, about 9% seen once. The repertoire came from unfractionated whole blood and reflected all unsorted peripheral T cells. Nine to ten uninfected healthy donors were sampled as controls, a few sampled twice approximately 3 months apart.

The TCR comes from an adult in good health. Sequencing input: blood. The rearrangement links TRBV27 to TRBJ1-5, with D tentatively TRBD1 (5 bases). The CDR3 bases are TGTGCCAGCAGTTCGACCCCCGGGACCTCCGGACCCCAGCATTTT. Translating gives CASSSTPGTSGPQHF.